This entry concerns a single T cell receptor (beta chain). Antigen specificity is unknown. The CDR3 covers 15 residues. The V gene's germline CDR1 is SNHLY and CDR2 FYNNEI. The germline V and J ends were trimmed by 8 bases and 2 bases, with 18 bases remaining between them. Assays captured about 10^5 TCR templates per sample. Profiled with immunoSEQ multiplex PCR; TCRdb holds only in-frame clones, not every one. The table has approximately 100,000 clones, around 94% seen once. The sample originates from a study of siplizumab effects on memory and regulatory T cells. Points from the study as a whole: Alloreactive sequences that could be traced to unstimulated CD4+ memory cells showed a significant reduction under siplizumab.

The chain couples TRBV2 to TRBJ2-5; possible D gene TRBD1, 6 bases. This clonotype originated in a human donor in good health. Sequencing was done on a sample of non-Treg CD4+ T cells sorted from blood. CDR3 residues: CASGLQGHIQETQYF. CDR3 DNA: TGTGCCAGCGGTCTGCAGGGGCACATTCAAGAGACCCAGTACTTC. Based on the CDR3 plus reference TRBV2 and TRBJ2-5, the full variable domain is EPEVTQTPSHQVTQMGQEVILRCVPISNHLYFYWYRQILGQKVEFLVSFYNNEISEKSEIFDDQFSVERPDGSNFTLKIRSTKLEDSAMYFCASGLQGHIQETQYFGPGTRLLVL.